This TCR beta chain was sequenced in a study of T-cell memory formation after mild COVID-19. The overall study: TCR clusters were mostly donor specific.

A note on this clonotype: Its antigen is not identified.

Sample barcodes and UMIs were carried by the TCR alpha and TCR beta cDNA libraries that 5'RACE generated with constant-segment primers. TCRdb fed the 5' RACE reads into MiXCR, producing one record per CDR3 protein. This sample yields some 190,000 distinct CDR3 sequences, of which around 16% are seen a single time; just over 2% belongs to the top ten. Study-wide points: In pre-infection memory, a portion of responding clones appeared, which suggested that cross-reactive memory joined. The study found balanced CD4/CD8 in clones contracting day 15 to 85 and a CD4+ lean in later expanders.

J was trimmed by 7 bases and V by 6 bases; bases with no gene match: 3. The CDR3 loop spans 12 amino acids. This receptor was obtained from an adult woman who had mild COVID-19 (a few samples of this study predate the infection). Cell type and time point are not known. J is TRBJ1-5 and V is TRBV12-3 or TRBV12-4, with 7 bases fitting TRBD1. Sequencing was done on a sample of PBMCs or a T cell subset sorted from them (not recorded which). The CDR3 here is CASRTGRQPQHF. In DNA, the CDR3 is TGTGCCAGCAGGACAGGGAGGCAGCCCCAGCATTTT.